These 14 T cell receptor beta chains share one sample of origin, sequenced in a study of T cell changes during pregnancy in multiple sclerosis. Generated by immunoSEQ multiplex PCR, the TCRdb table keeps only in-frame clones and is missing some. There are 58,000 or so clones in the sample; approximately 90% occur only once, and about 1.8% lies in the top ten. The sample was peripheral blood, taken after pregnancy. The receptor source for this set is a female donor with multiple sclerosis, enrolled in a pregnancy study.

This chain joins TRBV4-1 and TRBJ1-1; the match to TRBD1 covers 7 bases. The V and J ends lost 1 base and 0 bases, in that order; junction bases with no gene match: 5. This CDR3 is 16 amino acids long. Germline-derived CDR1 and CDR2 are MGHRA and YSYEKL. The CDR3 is CASSQGEGAMNTEAFF. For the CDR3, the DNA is TGCGCCAGCAGCCAAGGCGAGGGGGCCATGAACACTGAAGCTTTCTTT.

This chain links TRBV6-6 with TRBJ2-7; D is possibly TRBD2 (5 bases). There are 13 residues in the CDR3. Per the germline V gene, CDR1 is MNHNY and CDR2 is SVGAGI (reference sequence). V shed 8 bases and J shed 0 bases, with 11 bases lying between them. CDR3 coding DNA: TGTGCCAGCGCGGGTGGAAGCTCCTACGAGCAGTACTTC. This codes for CASAGGSSYEQYF.

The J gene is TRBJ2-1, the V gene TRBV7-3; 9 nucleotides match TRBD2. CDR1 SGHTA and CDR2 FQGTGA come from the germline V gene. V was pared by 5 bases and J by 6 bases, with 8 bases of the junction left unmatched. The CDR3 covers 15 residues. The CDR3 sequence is CASSPAGGRVNEQFF. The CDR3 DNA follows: TGTGCCAGCAGCCCCGCGGGGGGGCGAGTCAATGAGCAGTTCTTC.

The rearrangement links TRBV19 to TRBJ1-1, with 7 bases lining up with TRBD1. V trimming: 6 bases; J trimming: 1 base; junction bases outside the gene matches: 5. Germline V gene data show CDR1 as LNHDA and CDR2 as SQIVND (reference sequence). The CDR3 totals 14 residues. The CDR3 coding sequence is TGTGCCAGTAGAAAGGGACAGCAGAACACTGAAGCTTTCTTT. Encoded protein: CASRKGQQNTEAFF.

The CDR3 reads CASSLDRAIYREPNNTIYF. The CDR3 nucleotides are TGCGCCAGCAGCTTGGACAGGGCCATCTATAGGGAGCCTAATAACACCATATATTTT. The gene calls are TRBV5-1 and TRBJ1-3, with D tentatively TRBD1 (6 bases). Trimming took 0 bases from V and 7 from J, leaving 26 bases between them. Looked up from germline, CDR1 is SGHRS and CDR2 is YFSETQ. This CDR3 region has 19 residues.

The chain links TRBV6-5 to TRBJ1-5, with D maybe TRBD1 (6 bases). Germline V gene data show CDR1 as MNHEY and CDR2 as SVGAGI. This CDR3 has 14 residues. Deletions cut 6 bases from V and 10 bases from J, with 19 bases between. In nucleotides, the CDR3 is TGTGCCAGCAGCCACAGGGAGTTTGGTCAACCCCAGCATTTT. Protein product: CASSHREFGQPQHF.

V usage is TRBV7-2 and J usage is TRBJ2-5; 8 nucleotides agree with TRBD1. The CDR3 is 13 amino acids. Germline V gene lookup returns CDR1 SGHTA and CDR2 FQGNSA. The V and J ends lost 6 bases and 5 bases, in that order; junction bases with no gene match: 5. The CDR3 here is CASSQGAAETQYF. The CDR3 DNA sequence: TGTGCCAGCAGTCAGGGGGCCGCCGAGACCCAGTACTTC.

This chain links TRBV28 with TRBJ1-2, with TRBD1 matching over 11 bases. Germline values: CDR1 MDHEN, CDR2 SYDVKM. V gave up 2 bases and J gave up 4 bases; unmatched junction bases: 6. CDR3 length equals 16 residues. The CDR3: CASSLGTGGYGYGYTF. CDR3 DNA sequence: TGTGCCAGCAGTTTAGGGACAGGGGGTTATGGCTATGGCTACACCTTC.

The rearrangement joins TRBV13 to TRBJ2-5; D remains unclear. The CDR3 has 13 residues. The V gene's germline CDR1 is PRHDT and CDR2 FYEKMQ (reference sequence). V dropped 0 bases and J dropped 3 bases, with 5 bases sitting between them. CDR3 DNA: TGTGCCAGCAGCTTAGGGTCAGAAGAGACCCAGTACTTC. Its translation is CASSLGSEETQYF. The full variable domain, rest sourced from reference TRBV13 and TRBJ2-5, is AAGVIQSPRHLIKEKRETATLKCYPIPRHDTVYWYQQGPGQDPQFLISFYEKMQSDKGSIPDRFSAQQFSDYHSELNMSSLELGDSALYFCASSLGSEETQYFGPGTRLLVL.

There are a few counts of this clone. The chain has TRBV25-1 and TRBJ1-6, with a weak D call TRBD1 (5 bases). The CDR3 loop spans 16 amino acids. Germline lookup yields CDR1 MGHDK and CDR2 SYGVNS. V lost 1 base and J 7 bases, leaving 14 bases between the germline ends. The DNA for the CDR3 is TGTGCCAGCAGTGAATTTCTAGGGGTTGGCAATTCACCCCTCCACTTT. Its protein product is CASSEFLGVGNSPLHF.

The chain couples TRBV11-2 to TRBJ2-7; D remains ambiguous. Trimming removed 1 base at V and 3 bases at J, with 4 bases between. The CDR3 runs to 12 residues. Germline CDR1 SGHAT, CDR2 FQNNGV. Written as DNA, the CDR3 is TGTGCCAGCAGCTTAGTCCGCTACGAGCAGTACTTC. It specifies CASSLVRYEQYF.

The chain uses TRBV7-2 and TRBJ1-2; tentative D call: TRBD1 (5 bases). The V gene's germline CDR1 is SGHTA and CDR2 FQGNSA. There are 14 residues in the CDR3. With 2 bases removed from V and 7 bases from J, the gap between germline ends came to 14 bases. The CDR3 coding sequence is TGTGCCAGCAGCTTAAACCCAGGGAATTCTGGCTACACCTTC. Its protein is CASSLNPGNSGYTF.

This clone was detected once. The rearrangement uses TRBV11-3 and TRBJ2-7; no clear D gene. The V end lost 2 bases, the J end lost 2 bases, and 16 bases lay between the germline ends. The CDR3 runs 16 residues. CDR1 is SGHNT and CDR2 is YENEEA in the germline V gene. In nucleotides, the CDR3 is TGTGCCAGCAGCTTATCCCACCCCCTGGAGACCTACGAGCAGTACTTC. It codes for CASSLSHPLETYEQYF.

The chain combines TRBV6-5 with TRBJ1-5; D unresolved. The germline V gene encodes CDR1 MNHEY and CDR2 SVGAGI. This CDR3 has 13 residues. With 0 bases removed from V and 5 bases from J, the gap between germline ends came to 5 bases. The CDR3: CASSYSRDQPQHF. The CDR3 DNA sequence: TGTGCCAGCAGTTACTCGCGGGATCAGCCCCAGCATTTT.